This T cell receptor (beta chain) emerged from a study of blood T cell repertoires in COVID-19. Study as a whole: The United States, Italy and Spain supplied acute and convalescent COVID-19 samples.

The germline V gene encodes CDR1 LNHDA and CDR2 SQIVND (reference sequence). The CDR3 totals 17 residues. Trimming at V came to 3 bases and at J to 4 bases, leaving 8 bases not matched to a gene. The repertoire was sequenced with immunoSEQ multiplex PCR; TCRdb's copy has only in-frame clones and lacks some. The sample records approximately 75,000 clones, approximately 86% being singletons. V and J are TRBV19 and TRBJ2-2; TRBD2 matches at 10 bases. Sequencing was done on a sample of peripheral blood. The clonotype comes from a man at least 80 years old with COVID-19, enrolled during active disease. Here the CDR3 reads CASSIVAGGALTGELFF. The CDR3 nucleotides are TGTGCCAGTAGTATTGTAGCGGGGGGAGCACTCACCGGGGAGCTGTTTTTT.